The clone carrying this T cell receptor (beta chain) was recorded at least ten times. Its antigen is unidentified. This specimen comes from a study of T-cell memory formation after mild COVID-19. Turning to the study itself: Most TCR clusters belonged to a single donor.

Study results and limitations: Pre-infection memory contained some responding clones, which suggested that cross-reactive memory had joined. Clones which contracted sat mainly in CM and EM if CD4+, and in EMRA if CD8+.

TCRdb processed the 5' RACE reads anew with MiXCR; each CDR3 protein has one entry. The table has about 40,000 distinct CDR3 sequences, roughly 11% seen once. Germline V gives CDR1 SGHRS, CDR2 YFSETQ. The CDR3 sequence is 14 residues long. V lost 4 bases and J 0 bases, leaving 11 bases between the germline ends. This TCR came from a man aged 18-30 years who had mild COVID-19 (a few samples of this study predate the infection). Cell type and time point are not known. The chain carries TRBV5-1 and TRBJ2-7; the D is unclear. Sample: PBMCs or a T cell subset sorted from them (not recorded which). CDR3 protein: CASSVGQYSYEQYF. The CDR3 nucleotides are TGCGCCAGCAGCGTCGGTCAGTACTCCTACGAGCAGTACTTC.